This T cell receptor beta chain appears in the sequencing data of a study of OX40 agonist ivuxolimab in advanced cancers. About the study: The treatment was a fully human IgG2 OX40 agonist, ivuxolimab. Hepatocellular carcinoma, melanoma, renal cell or head and neck cancer was diagnosed in the dose-escalation patients. Treatment received earlier with anti-PD-1, anti-PD-L1 or anti-CTLA-4 agents was allowed, and 40% had some. Findings and limits, study-wide: Researchers did not establish what antigens the expanded peripheral T cells target.

Assay: immunoSEQ multiplex PCR; the TCRdb copy retains only in-frame clones and omits some. The sample shows 30,000 or so clones, more than 75% of them seen only once. The CDR3 is made up of 15 amino acids. Germline CDR1 reads MGHDK; CDR2 reads SYGVNS. The V segment lost 6 bases and the J segment 6 bases; nucleotides outside the gene matches: 7. Note on this clone: Antigen unknown.

The sequences come from CD4+ or CD8+ T cells sorted from blood, collected in a trial of the OX40 agonist ivuxolimab. The chain links TRBV25-1 to TRBJ2-2; 10 positions agree with TRBD1. The TCR was taken from an adult with an advanced solid tumor such as melanoma, head and neck, liver or kidney cancer. CDR3: CASRRDRGNSGELFF. The CDR3 coding sequence is TGTGCCAGCAGGAGGGACAGGGGAAACTCCGGGGAGCTGTTTTTT.